These 22 T cell receptor beta chains were all obtained from the same sample, sequenced in a study of beta chain features in type 1 diabetes. Expressed TCRB transcripts got sequenced, as all isolated RNA was reverse transcribed. The protocol was immunoSEQ multiplex PCR, while the TCRdb copy is restricted to in-frame clones and leaves out a portion. The sample lists around 430,000 clones; about 29% were seen once. The sample taken for sequencing was naive CD4+ T cells from blood. The receptors derive from a young man in good health.

This clone has only a few counts. The chain has TRBV21-1 and TRBJ2-5; the D call of TRBD2 is as the table states it, not checked on the DNA. TRBV21-1 is a documented pseudogene. This CDR3 has 16 residues. In DNA form, the CDR3 reads TGTGCCAGCAGCACTACTAGCGGGAGGCCCAAAGAGACCCAGTACTTC. This codes for CASSTTSGRPKETQYF.

J is TRBJ2-5 and V is TRBV25-1; D might be TRBD2 (5 bases). The ends were cut back, 10 bases at V and 0 bases at J, with 12 bases in the middle. Germline-derived CDR1 and CDR2 are MGHDK and SYGVNS. The CDR3 spans 13 residues. The CDR3 DNA reads TGTGCCACCCGAGGGCCTTACCAAGAGACCCAGTACTTC. Translating gives CATRGPYQETQYF. The whole variable domain, remainder taken from reference TRBV25-1 and TRBJ2-5, is EADIYQTPRYLVIGTGKKITLECSQTMGHDKMYWYQQDPGMELHLIHYSYGVNSTEKGDLSSESTVSRIRTEHFPLTLESARPSHTSQYLCATRGPYQETQYFGPGTRLLVL.

The rearrangement uses TRBV15 and TRBJ2-5; TRBD1 might be the D (5 bases). CDR3 length: 15 residues. The germline V gene encodes CDR1 LNHNV and CDR2 YYDKDF (reference sequence). V lost 3 bases to trimming and J lost 1 base, with 12 bases between them. CDR3 in DNA: TGTGCCACCAGCAGTCCCGACGACAGCCAAGAGACCCAGTACTTC. This sequence encodes CATSSPDDSQETQYF.

The chain combines TRBV29-1 with TRBJ1-2; 7 nucleotides match TRBD1. Looked up from germline, CDR1 is SQVTM and CDR2 is ANQGSEA. V shed 7 bases, J shed 3 bases, and the junction held 2 bases outside the gene matches. This CDR3 is built from 11 residues. CDR3 in DNA: TGCAGCGACAGGGGCGACTATGGCTACACCTTC. Translating gives CSDRGDYGYTF. The full variable domain, rest sourced from reference TRBV29-1 and TRBJ1-2, is SAVISQKPSRDICQRGTSLTIQCQVDSQVTMMFWYRQQPGQSLTLIATANQGSEATYESGFVIDKFPISRPNLTFSTLTVSNMSPEDSSIYLCSDRGDYGYTFGSGTRLTVV.

V gene TRBV29-1 combines with J gene TRBJ2-7; 7 nucleotides match TRBD2. The CDR3 totals 15 residues. Germline trimming cut 6 bases from V and 3 bases from J; bases unmatched to any gene: 14. Germline V gene data show CDR1 as SQVTM and CDR2 as ANQGSEA. CDR3 nucleotide sequence: TGCAGCGTACTTGGACCGGGACTAACGGACTACGAGCAGTACTTC. Encoded protein: CSVLGPGLTDYEQYF.

There are a few counts of this clone. J is TRBJ2-7 and V is TRBV6-6, with D perhaps matching TRBD2 (6 bases). CDR1 and CDR2 from the germline V gene are MNHNY and SVGAGI (reference sequence). Trimming took off 0 bases at V and 1 base at J, with 10 bases between the two ends. The CDR3 is 15 residues long. The CDR3 loop is CASSYSTSLSYEQYF. In DNA, the CDR3 is TGTGCCAGCAGTTACTCCACTAGCTTATCCTACGAGCAGTACTTC.

The chain links TRBV5-4 to TRBJ2-1, with D maybe TRBD2 (6 bases). Germline V CDR1 and CDR2: SGHNT, YYREEE (reference sequence). Trimming pared 0 bases from V and 0 bases from J, leaving 10 bases between. This CDR3 spans 16 amino acids. CDR3 coding DNA: TGTGCCAGCAGCTTGGTTCGGGGGAGCTCCTACAATGAGCAGTTCTTC. It specifies CASSLVRGSSYNEQFF.

The chain links TRBV25-1 to TRBJ2-3; 7 bases line up with TRBD2. The CDR3 totals 15 residues. J lost 3 bases, V lost 1 base, and 4 bases had no gene match. Germline loops: CDR1 MGHDK, CDR2 SYGVNS. In nucleotides, the CDR3 is TGTGCCAGCAGTGAATCCGGGAGGACGACAGATACGCAGTATTTT. It specifies CASSESGRTTDTQYF. Together with reference TRBV25-1 and TRBJ2-3, the CDR3 gives the full variable domain: EADIYQTPRYLVIGTGKKITLECSQTMGHDKMYWYQQDPGMELHLIHYSYGVNSTEKGDLSSESTVSRIRTEHFPLTLESARPSHTSQYLCASSESGRTTDTQYFGPGTRLTVL.

This clone was picked up a small number of times. This chain joins TRBV29-1 and TRBJ1-1; 7 nucleotides align to TRBD1. Per germline, CDR1 SQVTM and CDR2 ANQGSEA. The CDR3 covers 12 residues. V shed 1 base and J 4 bases; nucleotides not matched to a gene: 0. The CDR3 spells CSVEAGGTEAFF. In nucleotides, the CDR3 is TGCAGCGTTGAAGCAGGGGGCACTGAAGCTTTCTTT.

V usage is TRBV7-8 and J usage is TRBJ2-5, with 10 nucleotides matching TRBD2. The germline gives CDR1 SGHVS, CDR2 FQNEAQ. The CDR3 totals 15 residues. V shed 5 bases, J shed 1 base, and the junction held 4 bases outside the gene matches. This CDR3 reads CASSRWTSGQETQYF. CDR3 DNA: TGTGCCAGCAGCCGTTGGACTAGCGGCCAAGAGACCCAGTACTTC.

Concerning this clone: At one end, the junction sequence differs from germline, possibly due to a read error. The chain recombines TRBV7-7 with TRBJ2-1; 10 nucleotides line up with TRBD1. The V gene's germline CDR1 is SSHAT and CDR2 FNYEAQ (reference sequence). CDR3 length: 14 residues. CDR3 loop: CASSSGQGSDEQFF. The CDR3, as DNA: TGTGCTAGCAGTTCGGGACAGGGGAGCGATGAGCAGTTCTTC.

This clone was picked up a small number of times. The chain links TRBV28 to TRBJ2-2; D is unclear. CDR3 length equals 14 residues. CDR1 MDHEN and CDR2 SYDVKM come from the germline V gene. The V end was cut by 3 bases, the J end by 7 bases, with 12 bases between. CDR3 sequence reads: CASSLLRANGELFF. The CDR3 DNA is TGTGCCAGCAGTTTGTTAAGGGCGAACGGGGAGCTGTTTTTT.

This clone was detected a few times. The rearrangement joins TRBV14 to TRBJ2-6; D not resolved. CDR1 SGHDN and CDR2 FVKESK come from the germline V gene. This CDR3 has 17 amino acids. V was shortened by 0 bases and J by 0 bases, with 9 bases between the two germline ends. The CDR3 region is CASSQDPFRSGANVLTF. CDR3 sequence (DNA): TGTGCCAGCAGCCAAGATCCGTTCCGCTCTGGGGCCAACGTCCTGACTTTC.

The V call is TRBV4-1, the J call TRBJ2-7, with D uncertain. CDR1 MGHRA and CDR2 YSYEKL come from the germline V gene. The V end lost 0 bases, the J end lost 1 base, and 13 bases lay between the germline ends. CDR3 size: 16 residues. In nucleotides, the CDR3 is TGCGCCAGCAGCCAAGATTCGGTCTTAGCATCCTACGAGCAGTACTTC. Translation gives CASSQDSVLASYEQYF.

This clone was seen more than once but under ten times. The V gene is TRBV23-1, the J gene TRBJ2-1; 7 bases fit TRBD2. TRBV23-1 falls under the ORF class, with uncertain function. Trimming cost V 0 bases and J 6 bases; bases outside gene matches: 8. CDR3 length equals 16 residues. In DNA, the CDR3 is TGCGCCAGCAGTCAATCCCGGGGAGGGAGGTGCAATGAGCAGTTCTTC. This sequence encodes CASSQSRGGRCNEQFF.

The V and J genes are TRBV15 and TRBJ2-7, with 8 bases matching TRBD1. The CDR3 extends over 13 amino acids. Germline V CDR1 and CDR2: LNHNV, YYDKDF (reference sequence). The V and J ends lost 4 bases and 5 bases, in that order; junction bases with no gene match: 4. CDR3 sequence reads: CATSTWTGNEQYF. Here the CDR3 DNA reads TGTGCCACCAGCACCTGGACAGGGAACGAGCAGTACTTC.

This sequence joins TRBV30 and TRBJ2-1, with 9 bases that match TRBD2. V lost 3 bases to trimming and J lost 9 bases; unmatched junction nucleotides: 6. From germline, CDR1 is GTSNPN and CDR2 SVGIG (reference sequence). This CDR3 contains 13 residues. CDR3 coding DNA: TGTGCCTGGAGGCTCGCGGGAGGGCCTGAGCAGTTCTTC. This codes for CAWRLAGGPEQFF. Drawing the rest from reference TRBV30 and TRBJ2-1, the complete variable domain is SQTIHQWPATLVQPVGSPLSLECTVEGTSNPNLYWYRQAAGRGLQLLFYSVGIGQISSEVPQNLSASRPQDRQFILSSKKLLLSDSGFYLCAWRLAGGPEQFFGPGTRLTVL.

This clone was detected a few times. The chain uses TRBV14 and TRBJ2-7; 8 positions agree with TRBD1. This CDR3 is built from 15 residues. The junction had 6 bases not matched to a gene; V was cut back by 1 base and J by 4 bases. From germline, CDR1 is SGHDN and CDR2 FVKESK. The DNA for the CDR3 is TGTGCCAGCAGCCAAGTGGCAGGGGGCAGTTACGAGCAGTACTTC. The encoded protein is CASSQVAGGSYEQYF. Full variable domain (missing parts from reference TRBV14 and TRBJ2-7): EAGVTQFPSHSVIEKGQTVTLRCDPISGHDNLYWYRRVMGKEIKFLLHFVKESKQDESGMPNNRFLAERTGGTYSTLKVQPAELEDSGVYFCASSQVAGGSYEQYFGPGTRLTVT.

The chain carries TRBV20-1 and TRBJ2-7; 7 nucleotides align to TRBD1. The V and J ends lost 3 bases and 10 bases, in that order; junction bases with no gene match: 6. CDR3 size: 11 residues. CDR1 and CDR2 (germline): DFQATT, SNEGSKA (reference sequence). The CDR3 DNA is TGCAGTGCTAGGGGGACAGCCCTACAGTACTTC. Translating it yields CSARGTALQYF.

This clone occurred a few times. The chain employs TRBV29-1 and TRBJ2-3, with D possibly matching TRBD2 (5 bases). The CDR3 extends over 14 amino acids. CDR1 SQVTM and CDR2 ANQGSEA come from the germline V gene. Deletions cut 3 bases from V and 2 bases from J, with 12 bases between. The CDR3 DNA follows: TGCAGCGTTGATTCCAGCGGAATCACAGATACGCAGTATTTT. This gives the protein CSVDSSGITDTQYF.

This rearrangement joins TRBV7-9 to TRBJ2-1, with D possibly matching TRBD2 (7 bases). This CDR3 comprises 14 residues. V gave up 7 bases and J gave up 7 bases, with 17 bases separating them. CDR1 is SEHNR and CDR2 is FQNEAQ in the germline V gene (reference sequence). The CDR3 nucleotides are TGTGCCAGCACCGACCTGGGAGGGGGGAATGAGCAGTTCTTC. This sequence encodes CASTDLGGGNEQFF.

This clone has more than one count but fewer than ten. CDR3 sequence: CASSSSGTGRDEQYF. The CDR3 DNA is TGCGCCAGCAGCTCCTCCGGGACAGGGAGGGACGAGCAGTACTTC. The chain uses TRBV5-1 and TRBJ2-7; 9 bases map to TRBD1. Germline trimming cut 3 bases from V and 5 bases from J; bases unmatched to any gene: 9. The CDR3 consists of 15 residues. The germline gives CDR1 SGHRS, CDR2 YFSETQ.